The clone carrying this T cell receptor beta chain was found once. Its antigen is not known. CDR1 MDHEN and CDR2 SYDVKM come from the germline V gene. This CDR3 contains 13 residues. V lost 2 bases and J 5 bases, leaving 9 bases between the germline ends. This record comes from a study of CD8 T cells in Susac syndrome. General study points: Across the total CD8+ repertoires, approximately 17 Susac-specific public clones were found. The CD8+ TEMRA repertoires yielded about 5 such clones.

When the RNA was reverse transcribed, random hexamers were used with an input of roughly 0.5 to 1 ug. Amplification of the TCR beta CDR3 was carried out by immunoSEQ multiplex PCR, which spanned a total of 54 Vbeta and 13 Jbeta segments. One entry per CDR3 protein, called by TCRdb with MiXCR from the immunoSEQ multiplex PCR reads. Of fewer than 85,000 distinct CDR3 sequences listed, approximately 93% are singletons. Sequencing of TCR beta was undertaken in CD8+ and CD4+ T cells derived from blood. In Susac syndrome patients, recently defined diagnostic criteria for definite or probable disease were met.

The V and J genes are TRBV28 and TRBJ2-5; D tentatively reads TRBD1 or TRBD2 (5 bases each). The receptor's source is a human donor with Susac syndrome. Sequencing was carried out using CD8+ T cells from PBMCs. CDR3 in amino acids: CASSLRGRETQYF. The DNA for the CDR3 is TGTGCCAGCAGTTTACGGGGCCGGGAGACCCAGTACTTC.